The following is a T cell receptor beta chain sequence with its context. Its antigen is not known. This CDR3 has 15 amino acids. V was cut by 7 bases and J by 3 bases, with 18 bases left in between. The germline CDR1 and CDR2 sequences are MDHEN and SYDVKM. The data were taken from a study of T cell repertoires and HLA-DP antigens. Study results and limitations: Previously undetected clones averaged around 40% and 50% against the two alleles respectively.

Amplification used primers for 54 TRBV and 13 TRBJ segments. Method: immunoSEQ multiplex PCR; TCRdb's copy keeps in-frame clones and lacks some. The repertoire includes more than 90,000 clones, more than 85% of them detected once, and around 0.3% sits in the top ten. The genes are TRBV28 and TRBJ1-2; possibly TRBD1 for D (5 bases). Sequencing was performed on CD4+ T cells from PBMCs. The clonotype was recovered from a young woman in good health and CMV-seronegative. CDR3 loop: CASNFGQGQDYGYTF. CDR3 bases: TGTGCCAGCAACTTCGGGCAGGGCCAAGACTATGGCTACACCTTC.